The 24 T cell receptor beta chains below come from one sample, sequenced in a study of shared clonotypes between healthy human individuals. Only CD45RO-negative cells positively selected for CCR7 counted as naive CD8 cells, so terminally differentiated effector memory CD45RA+ cells were excluded. Method: immunoSEQ multiplex PCR; TCRdb's copy keeps in-frame clones and lacks some. Among about 2.1 million clones listed, around 93% were seen once. The sequencing input was naive CD8+ T cells from PBMCs. These receptors were obtained from a man between 18 and 35 years old in good health. Some clones in this sample may be carry-over from other donors' samples.

The CDR3 DNA reads as TGTGCCACCAGCAGTCTTCTTGGAGAAGGGGCCTTCTATGAGCAGTTCTTC. Protein product: CATSSLLGEGAFYEQFF. The V gene is TRBV15, the J gene TRBJ2-1, with D perhaps matching TRBD1 (5 bases). V was cut by 3 bases and J by 8 bases, with 23 bases left in between. This CDR3 has 17 residues. The germline CDR1 and CDR2 sequences are LNHNV and YYDKDF (reference sequence).

With regard to this clone: Other DNA variants within this sample encode the same CDR3. The rearrangement joins TRBV7-3 to TRBJ2-2; D unresolved. Germline-derived CDR1 and CDR2 are SGHTA and FQGTGA. The CDR3 covers 11 residues. The V end lost 6 bases, the J end lost 4 bases, and 3 bases lay between the germline ends. This CDR3 is CASSLTGELFF. The CDR3 nucleotides are TGTGCCAGCAGTCTCACCGGGGAGCTGTTTTTT.

The chain recombines TRBV19 with TRBJ2-5, with TRBD2 identical over 9 bases. CDR1 and CDR2 (germline): LNHDA, SQIVND (reference sequence). V gave up 1 base and J gave up 14 bases; unmatched junction bases: 17. The CDR3 runs to 16 residues. This CDR3 is CASSIARGGAGGPGYF. CDR3 bases: TGTGCCAGTAGTATAGCCCGGGGTGGAGCGGGAGGCCCAGGTTACTTC.

This rearrangement joins TRBV19 to TRBJ1-3, with unresolved D. Germline CDR1 LNHDA, CDR2 SQIVND (reference sequence). Deletions cut 3 bases from V and 9 bases from J, with 9 bases between. The CDR3 contains 12 residues. CDR3 bases: TGTGCCAGTAGTATGGGGTTTGGCACCATATATTTT. Its protein is CASSMGFGTIYF.

This rearrangement joins TRBV7-2 to TRBJ1-1; tentative D call: TRBD1 (6 bases). Germline CDR1 is SGHTA and CDR2 is FQGNSA. V lost 5 bases and J 0 bases, leaving 22 bases between the germline ends. CDR3 length equals 18 residues. The CDR3 bases are TGTGCCAGCAGCCCCCGAGGAGGGGGGTCGTTTGTGAACACTGAAGCTTTCTTT. This translates into CASSPRGGGSFVNTEAFF.

This chain connects TRBV27 to TRBJ2-7; 9 nucleotides match TRBD1. In germline, CDR1 is MNHEY, CDR2 SMNVEV (reference sequence). V gave up 8 bases and J gave up 2 bases; unmatched junction bases: 1. There are 12 residues in the CDR3. The CDR3 DNA sequence: TGTGCCAGCGGACAGGGGACCTACGAGCAGTACTTC. It translates to CASGQGTYEQYF.

V and J are TRBV28 and TRBJ2-5; 10 bases align to TRBD1. Germline V lookup: CDR1 MDHEN, CDR2 SYDVKM. Trimming at V came to 3 bases and at J to 5 bases, leaving 6 bases not matched to a gene. The CDR3 length is 15 residues. The CDR3 nucleotides are TGTGCCAGCAGTTTCGACAGGGGGCGCGTGGAGACCCAGTACTTC. It specifies CASSFDRGRVETQYF.

This rearrangement joins TRBV27 to TRBJ2-3, with D possibly matching TRBD2 (6 bases). V was trimmed by 3 bases and J by 0 bases, leaving 16 bases between them. The germline gives CDR1 MNHEY, CDR2 SMNVEV (reference sequence). The CDR3 has 17 residues. CDR3 sequence (DNA): TGTGCCAGCAGTTTTCAAGGCGCTGCGGGAAGCACAGATACGCAGTATTTT. This codes for CASSFQGAAGSTDTQYF.

V gene TRBV7-9 combines with J gene TRBJ2-1; the match to TRBD2 covers 10 bases. J gave up 4 bases and V 1 base, and 4 bases lay outside the gene matches. The CDR3 spans 16 residues. Germline CDR1 is SEHNR and CDR2 is FQNEAQ (reference sequence). CDR3 protein: CASSLGLAGEYNEQFF. In nucleotides, the CDR3 is TGTGCCAGCAGCTTAGGCCTAGCGGGGGAGTACAATGAGCAGTTCTTC.

The chain links TRBV28 to TRBJ2-1; 9 nucleotides line up with TRBD2. V trimming: 5 bases; J trimming: 0 bases; junction bases outside the gene matches: 5. Germline values: CDR1 MDHEN, CDR2 SYDVKM. The CDR3 runs 16 residues. As DNA, the CDR3 is TGTGCCAGCAGTCCCTTAGCGGGGGTCTCCTACAATGAGCAGTTCTTC. Protein: CASSPLAGVSYNEQFF.

V is TRBV5-8 and J is TRBJ1-2; tentative D call: TRBD1 (5 bases). Germline V CDR1 and CDR2: SGHTS, YDEGEE. This CDR3 contains 10 residues. The ends were cut back, 3 bases at V and 8 bases at J, with 5 bases in the middle. The CDR3 nucleotides are TGTGCCAGCAGCTGGGACGGCTACACCTTC. Protein sequence: CASSWDGYTF. Drawing the rest from reference TRBV5-8 and TRBJ1-2, the complete variable domain is EAGVTQSPTHLIKTRGQQATLRCSPISGHTSVYWYQQALGLGLQFLLWYDEGEERNRGNFPPRFSGRQFPNYSSELNVNALELEDSALYLCASSWDGYTFGSGTRLTVV.

The rearrangement links TRBV7-6 to TRBJ1-2; 7 bases align to TRBD1. The CDR3 covers 13 residues. Germline CDR1 reads SGHVS; CDR2 reads FNYEAQ. With 5 bases clipped from V and 4 bases from J, the junction kept 4 bases outside the gene matches. The CDR3 DNA reads TGTGCCAGCAGCCCAGGGGGTACCTATGGCTACACCTTC. It is translated as CASSPGGTYGYTF.

This clone was seen once. The chain carries TRBV7-9 and TRBJ2-1, with D tentatively TRBD1 or TRBD2 (6 bases each). This CDR3 spans 15 amino acids. Germline V gene data show CDR1 as SEHNR and CDR2 as FQNEAQ (reference sequence). Trimming shortened V by 4 bases and J by 8 bases, and 18 bases separated the two germline ends. The CDR3 region is CASSSSPGAGDEQFF. The CDR3 nucleotides are TGTGCCAGCAGCTCGAGCCCGGGGGCGGGCGATGAGCAGTTCTTC.

This clone was counted between two and nine times. The J gene is TRBJ2-1, the V gene TRBV2; 9 positions match TRBD2. V dropped 10 bases and J dropped 12; count of bases not matched to a gene: 7. Per germline, CDR1 SNHLY and CDR2 FYNNEI. The CDR3 is 11 amino acids. The CDR3 DNA reads TGTGCCATCACGACTAGCGGCTTGCAGTTCTTC. Its protein is CAITTSGLQFF. The full variable domain, its missing parts supplied by reference TRBV2 and TRBJ2-1, is EPEVTQTPSHQVTQMGQEVILRCVPISNHLYFYWYRQILGQKVEFLVSFYNNEISEKSEIFDDQFSVERPDGSNFTLKIRSTKLEDSAMYFCAITTSGLQFFGPGTRLTVL.

The chain is built from TRBV7-9 and TRBJ2-7; TRBD2 might be the D (5 bases). Trimming left V 5 bases short and J 5 bases short, with 13 bases between. The CDR3 is made up of 13 amino acids. Per the germline V gene, CDR1 is SEHNR and CDR2 is FQNEAQ (reference sequence). CDR3 residues: CASSQPAGNEQYF. CDR3 bases: TGTGCCAGCAGCCAGCCCGCGGGTAACGAGCAGTACTTC. Using reference TRBV7-9 and TRBJ2-7 for the parts outside the CDR3, the full variable domain is DTGVSQNPRHKITKRGQNVTFRCDPISEHNRLYWYRQTLGQGPEFLTYFQNEAQLEKSRLLSDRFSAERPKGSFSTLEIQRTEQGDSAMYLCASSQPAGNEQYFGPGTRLTVT.

J is TRBJ1-5 and V is TRBV6-1; weak D call: TRBD1 (6 bases). Germline V gene data show CDR1 as MNHNS and CDR2 as SASEGT. The length of the CDR3 is 15 residues. The ends were cut back, 6 bases at V and 2 bases at J, with 14 bases in the middle. The CDR3 nucleotides are TGTGCCAGCAGAACAGGGCTTGGGGGCAATCAGCCCCAGCATTTT. Its translation is CASRTGLGGNQPQHF.

The DNA of the CDR3 is TGTGCCAGCAGTAGATACGGGAGGTCGGGGGCCGAGCAGTACTTC. Its protein product is CASSRYGRSGAEQYF. V gene TRBV28 combines with J gene TRBJ2-7, with D perhaps TRBD2 (7 bases). Germline lookup yields CDR1 MDHEN and CDR2 SYDVKM. With 5 bases removed from V and 6 bases from J, the gap between germline ends came to 20 bases. This CDR3 contains 15 residues.

The chain combines TRBV29-1 with TRBJ2-1; maybe TRBD1 (5 bases). Trimming took off 1 base at V and 10 bases at J, with 11 bases between the two ends. Germline CDR1 reads SQVTM; CDR2 reads ANQGSEA. This CDR3 is 12 amino acids long. The CDR3 coding sequence is TGCAGCGTTGAAGGGGGCTCGTACGAGCAGTTCTTC. This gives the protein CSVEGGSYEQFF.

The chain combines TRBV7-6 with TRBJ2-2; D uncertain. The ends were cut back, 11 bases at V and 0 bases at J, with 7 bases in the middle. Looked up from germline, CDR1 is SGHVS and CDR2 is FNYEAQ. This CDR3 has 12 amino acids. The CDR3 DNA follows: TGTGCCGAGAGGACGAACACCGGGGAGCTGTTTTTT. This gives the protein CAERTNTGELFF.

The chain has TRBV29-1 and TRBJ2-7; TRBD1 aligns across 7 bases. This CDR3 has 14 amino acids. J was trimmed by 3 bases and V by 7 bases; bases with no gene match: 12. Looked up from germline, CDR1 is SQVTM and CDR2 is ANQGSEA. CDR3 sequence (DNA): TGCAGCGCCACCGGGCCAGGGGGATTCTACGAGCAGTACTTC. Its protein product is CSATGPGGFYEQYF.

The chain carries TRBV27 and TRBJ1-5; 7 bases align to TRBD1. V was pared by 7 bases and J by 2 bases, with 5 bases of the junction left unmatched. CDR1 MNHEY and CDR2 SMNVEV come from the germline V gene (reference sequence). This CDR3 contains 14 residues. The CDR3 reads CASMVTGGNQPQHF. In nucleotides, the CDR3 is TGTGCCAGCATGGTTACAGGGGGCAATCAGCCCCAGCATTTT.

The V gene is TRBV5-6, the J gene TRBJ2-7, with 7 bases that match TRBD1. This CDR3 is 15 amino acids long. The ends lost 4 bases at V and 0 bases at J; junction bases unmatched: 7. Germline CDR1 reads SGHDT; CDR2 reads YYEEEE. CDR3 in amino acids: CASSPAPGGSYEQYF. CDR3 nucleotide sequence: TGTGCCAGCAGCCCCGCCCCAGGGGGCTCCTACGAGCAGTACTTC.

This chain joins TRBV28 and TRBJ2-1; D remains unclear. Looked up from germline, CDR1 is MDHEN and CDR2 is SYDVKM. V gave up 4 bases and J gave up 2 bases, with 24 bases separating them. The CDR3 consists of 19 residues. The CDR3 DNA reads TGTGCCAGCAGTTACCTGATTTCAGCGCCAGATTCGCCCTACAATGAGCAGTTCTTC. Its protein product is CASSYLISAPDSPYNEQFF.

The rearrangement uses TRBV29-1 and TRBJ1-4; D ambiguous. This CDR3 spans 16 amino acids. The V gene's germline CDR1 is SQVTM and CDR2 ANQGSEA. The germline V and J ends were trimmed by 7 bases and 0 bases, with 18 bases remaining between them. The CDR3 loop reads CSAAVPGRATNEKLFF. CDR3 bases: TGCAGCGCCGCAGTCCCCGGAAGAGCAACTAATGAAAAACTGTTTTTT. The full variable domain, in which reference TRBV29-1 and TRBJ1-4 provide the parts outside the CDR3, is SAVISQKPSRDICQRGTSLTIQCQVDSQVTMMFWYRQQPGQSLTLIATANQGSEATYESGFVIDKFPISRPNLTFSTLTVSNMSPEDSSIYLCSAAVPGRATNEKLFFGSGTQLSVL.